The entry below describes one T cell receptor beta chain. This entry belongs to a study of blood T cell repertoires in COVID-19. V dropped 1 base and J dropped 0 bases, with 12 bases sitting between them. This CDR3 is 17 amino acids long. Germline values: CDR1 SEHNR, CDR2 FQNEAQ (reference sequence). TCRdb's copy holds only in-frame clones and misses some; the assay was immunoSEQ multiplex PCR. The sample shows around 100,000 clones, over 75% of them seen only once. The sequencing sample was made of peripheral blood. The J gene is TRBJ2-2, the V gene TRBV7-9; TRBD1 might be the D (6 bases). This receptor was identified in a man aged 30 to 39 in a cohort sampled during active COVID-19. The CDR3 region has the DNA TGTGCCAGCAGCTTAGGGCCGGGACACCCGAACACCGGGGAGCTGTTTTTT. Translated, it gives CASSLGPGHPNTGELFF.